The following is a T cell receptor (beta chain) sequence with its context. One junction end does not reproduce the germline sequence, and a read error may be involved. The data were taken from a study of T cells in Graves' hyperthyroidism and ophthalmopathy. TCR beta CDR3 regions were amplified from RNA transcripts. When the TCR CDR3 underwent first-round RT-PCR, the HTBI primer set was used. TCRdb reprocessed the multiplex PCR reads via MiXCR and lists one record per CDR3 protein. Altogether about 350,000 distinct CDR3 sequences are present, about 18% being singletons, with the ten largest covering about 4%. The length of the CDR3 is 12 residues. Germline V gene lookup returns CDR1 SNHLY and CDR2 FYNNEI.

The sequence derives from a woman between 18 and 30 years old with Graves' hyperthyroidism. The chain carries TRBV2 and TRBJ2-1; 12 nucleotides line up with TRBD2. Sequenced material: blood. The CDR3 protein is CAKKGLAGEQLF. For the CDR3, the DNA is TGTGCCAAGAAGGGACTAGCGGGCGAGCAGCTCTTC. Supplemented by reference TRBV2 and TRBJ2-1, the full variable domain reads EPEVTQTPSHQVTQMGQEVILRCVPISNHLYFYWYRQILGQKVEFLVSFYNNEISEKSEIFDDQFSVERPDGSNFTLKIRSTKLEDSAMYFCAKKGLAGEQLFGPGTRLTVL.